A selection of T cell receptor beta chains follows, all from one sample in a study of early T cells in non-severe SARS-CoV-2 infection. In TCRdb, the 5' RACE reads were re-called with MiXCR into one record per CDR3 protein. Of some 39,000 distinct CDR3 sequences listed, 6% to 8.5% were seen once; the top ten hold more than 7.5%. Sample: whole blood. The receptors here all came from an adult who was a healthcare worker with PCR-confirmed SARS-CoV-2 infection or an uninfected control (not recorded which). Each CDR3 is given with its conserved first and last residue. The D gene is left open where the match is weak. For some rows the clone size is stated as once, few or many, or as a class when expanded; others skip it.

V gene: TRBV4-2; clone size: NA; D gene: NA; J gene: TRBJ1-6; CDR3 DNA: TGTGCCAGCAGCCAAGGCTCCTATAATTCACCCCTCCACTTT; CDR3 protein: CASSQGSYNSPLHF
V gene: TRBV25-1; clone size: many; D gene: TRBD2; J gene: TRBJ2-1; CDR3 DNA: TGTGCCAGCAGTGATTGGCGGGGGGTTAATGAGCAGTTCTTC; CDR3 protein: CASSDWRGVNEQFF
V gene: TRBV20-1; clone size: many; D gene: NA; J gene: TRBJ2-5; CDR3 DNA: TGCAGTGCTAGTCTTCAGGGGGAGACCCAGTACTTC; CDR3 protein: CSASLQGETQYF
V gene: TRBV20-1; clone size: many; D gene: NA; J gene: TRBJ1-1; CDR3 DNA: TGCAGTGCTAGGATGGACTTAAACACTGAAGCTTTCTTT; CDR3 protein: CSARMDLNTEAFF
V gene: TRBV7-9; clone size: many; D gene: NA; J gene: TRBJ1-2; CDR3 DNA: TGTGCCAGCAGCCAAGACGGGGGGCTGAACTATGGCTACACCTTC; CDR3 protein: CASSQDGGLNYGYTF
V gene: TRBV7-2; clone size: NA; D gene: TRBD2; J gene: TRBJ2-1; CDR3 DNA: TGTGCCAGCAGCTTCCCTAGCGGACCTAATGAGCGGCAGTTCTTC; CDR3 protein: CASSFPSGPNERQFF
V gene: TRBV20-1; clone size: many; D gene: NA; J gene: TRBJ2-2; CDR3 DNA: TGCAGTGCTAGGAGGACATCGAACACCGGGGAGCTGTTTTTT; CDR3 protein: CSARRTSNTGELFF
V gene: TRBV4-1; clone size: NA; D gene: TRBD1; J gene: TRBJ1-4; CDR3 DNA: TGCGCCAGCAGCCAAGAGGACAGGAGGAATGAAAAACTGTTTTTT; CDR3 protein: CASSQEDRRNEKLFF
V gene: TRBV7-8; clone size: few; D gene: TRBD2; J gene: TRBJ2-3; CDR3 DNA: TGTGCCAGCAGCAATCCGGGGACTAGCAGTAGGTCAGATACGCAGTATTTT; CDR3 protein: CASSNPGTSSRSDTQYF
V gene: TRBV18; clone size: few; D gene: NA; J gene: TRBJ2-7; CDR3 DNA: TGTGCCAGCTCGAGCGTCTCGAGTCCCTACGAGCAGTACTTC; CDR3 protein: CASSSVSSPYEQYF
V gene: TRBV30; clone size: few; D gene: NA; J gene: TRBJ2-7; CDR3 DNA: TGTGCCTGGAACCGGGACCACCCCTACGAGCAGTACTTC; CDR3 protein: CAWNRDHPYEQYF
V gene: TRBV5-1; clone size: many; D gene: TRBD1; J gene: TRBJ2-4; CDR3 DNA: TGCGCCAGCAGCTTGGCCGGACAGGGAGCTGGAATTCAGTACTTC; CDR3 protein: CASSLAGQGAGIQYF
V gene: TRBV28; clone size: NA; D gene: NA; J gene: TRBJ2-7; CDR3 DNA: TGTGCCAGCAGTTTACACGGGCCCTACGAGCAGTACTTC; CDR3 protein: CASSLHGPYEQYF
V gene: TRBV28; clone size: large; D gene: NA; J gene: TRBJ2-7; CDR3 DNA: TGTGCCAGCAGTTTCAGGGGTACCTACGAGCAGTACTTC; CDR3 protein: CASSFRGTYEQYF
V gene: TRBV28; clone size: many; D gene: TRBD2; J gene: TRBJ2-4; CDR3 DNA: TGTGCCAGCAGTCGGCTTCTAGCGGGGCCTTTAGCCAAAAACATTCAGTACTTC; CDR3 protein: CASSRLLAGPLAKNIQYF
V gene: TRBV6-5; clone size: NA; D gene: NA; J gene: TRBJ1-3; CDR3 DNA: TGTGCCAGCAGCACCTCTGGAAACACCATATATTTT; CDR3 protein: CASSTSGNTIYF
V gene: TRBV10-3; clone size: NA; D gene: NA; J gene: TRBJ1-2; CDR3 DNA: TGTGCCATCAGGGATACCGCCATGGTCGGCTATGGCTACACCTTC; CDR3 protein: CAIRDTAMVGYGYTF
V gene: TRBV6-2/TRBV6-3; clone size: many; D gene: TRBD2; J gene: TRBJ2-3; CDR3 DNA: TGTGCCAGCAGTTACCCGAGGCGGGGGGGCACCGATACGCAGTATTTT; CDR3 protein: CASSYPRRGGTDTQYF
V gene: TRBV12-3/TRBV12-4; clone size: many; D gene: NA; J gene: TRBJ1-3; CDR3 DNA: TGTGCCAGCAGTTTAAGGGGCAGGGCTGGAAACACCATATATTTT; CDR3 protein: CASSLRGRAGNTIYF
V gene: TRBV29-1; clone size: NA; D gene: TRBD1; J gene: TRBJ1-5; CDR3 DNA: TGCAGCGTTGCGTCAGGGACAGGCCGGAGTCAGCCCCAGCATTTT; CDR3 protein: CSVASGTGRSQPQHF
V gene: TRBV7-9; clone size: many; D gene: NA; J gene: TRBJ2-3; CDR3 DNA: TGTGCCAGCAGCCGTTGGGGCGGGAAGCTGGGGGATACGCAGTATTTT; CDR3 protein: CASSRWGGKLGDTQYF
V gene: TRBV27; clone size: NA; D gene: NA; J gene: TRBJ1-2; CDR3 DNA: TGTGCCAGCAGTTTAGGTTCGGGGGCTGGGGTTAACGGCTACACCTTC; CDR3 protein: CASSLGSGAGVNGYTF
V gene: TRBV4-1; clone size: NA; D gene: NA; J gene: TRBJ1-5; CDR3 DNA: TGCGCCAGCAGCCAAGGTGTTGGTCAGCCCCAGCATTTT; CDR3 protein: CASSQGVGQPQHF
V gene: TRBV27; clone size: many; D gene: NA; J gene: TRBJ1-2; CDR3 DNA: TGTGCCAGCAGTTTGGCAGGGGTCGCATTAAGTGGCTACACCTTC; CDR3 protein: CASSLAGVALSGYTF
V gene: TRBV11-2; clone size: NA; D gene: NA; J gene: TRBJ1-1; CDR3 DNA: TGTGCCAGCAGCTTCCCCGGCGGAAAAGCTTTCTTT; CDR3 protein: CASSFPGGKAFF
V gene: TRBV28; clone size: NA; D gene: NA; J gene: TRBJ2-5; CDR3 DNA: TGTGCCAGCAGTCGGGACTACCAAGAGACCCAGTACTTC; CDR3 protein: CASSRDYQETQYF
V gene: TRBV28; clone size: NA; D gene: TRBD1; J gene: TRBJ2-7; CDR3 DNA: TGTGCCAGCAGGCCCTTTTCGGGACAGGGTTTAAACGAGCAGTACTTC; CDR3 protein: CASRPFSGQGLNEQYF
V gene: TRBV20-1; clone size: NA; D gene: NA; J gene: TRBJ2-3; CDR3 DNA: TGCAGCGGAAGGGACCATGGCACAGATACGCAGTATTTT; CDR3 protein: CSGRDHGTDTQYF
V gene: TRBV27; clone size: few; D gene: NA; J gene: TRBJ2-7; CDR3 DNA: TGTGCCAGCAGCCGGAGCGGTCGTGGGTACGAGCAGTACTTC; CDR3 protein: CASSRSGRGYEQYF
V gene: TRBV5-1; clone size: many; D gene: NA; J gene: TRBJ2-3; CDR3 DNA: TGCGCCAGCGGGGCAGGGGTGGCCACAGATACGCAGTATTTT; CDR3 protein: CASGAGVATDTQYF
V gene: TRBV14; clone size: many; D gene: NA; J gene: TRBJ2-3; CDR3 DNA: TGTGCCAGCAGCCAAGACAGGGACACAGATACGCAGTATTTT; CDR3 protein: CASSQDRDTDTQYF
V gene: TRBV29-1; clone size: few; D gene: NA; J gene: TRBJ2-1; CDR3 DNA: TGCAGCGTTGACAGGGGAAACGACAATGAGCAGTTCTTC; CDR3 protein: CSVDRGNDNEQFF
V gene: TRBV6-6; clone size: NA; D gene: NA; J gene: TRBJ2-1; CDR3 DNA: TGTGCCAGCAGTCTTGGAACCGGGGAGCAGTTCTTC; CDR3 protein: CASSLGTGEQFF